This TCR beta chain was obtained from a study of T cells in Graves' hyperthyroidism and ophthalmopathy. The wider study: Peripheral blood samples were taken at initial diagnosis, prior to any treatment.

Study outcomes and limitations: Within blood appeared most thyroid clonotypes that had expanded above 0.001.

No ophthalmopathy progression within 18 months constituted stable Graves' hyperthyroidism. What was amplified from RNA transcripts were TCR beta CDR3 regions. TCR CDR3 underwent first-round RT-PCR with the HTBI primer set. TCRdb ran MiXCR on the multiplex PCR reads and lists one entry per CDR3 protein. The sample carries 300,000 to 400,000 distinct CDR3 sequences, over 15% recorded once. In its sample, this clonotype was seen a few times. The antigen is undetermined. Sequencing was done on a sample of blood. The TCR originated in a woman aged 45-59 years with Graves' hyperthyroidism.

The CDR3 spells CAWDLGTYEQYF. The DNA for the CDR3 is TGTGCCTGGGATTTGGGAACCTACGAGCAGTACTTC. The chain couples TRBV30 to TRBJ2-7; D unclear. Germline V CDR1 and CDR2: GTSNPN, SVGIG (reference sequence). The V and J ends lost 5 bases and 2 bases respectively, with 10 bases between them. CDR3 length: 12 amino acids.